The 20 T cell receptor beta chains given below trace back to one sample, sequenced in a study of T cells in Graves' hyperthyroidism and ophthalmopathy. Amplified TCR beta CDR3 regions derived from RNA transcripts. A set of HTBI primers served as the primers for a first-round RT-PCR of the TCR CDR3. One entry per CDR3 protein, called by TCRdb with MiXCR from the multiplex PCR reads. The sample lists 800,000 or so distinct CDR3 sequences, more than 30% seen once, with more than 7% in the top ten. The sequenced material came from blood. All receptors derive from a man aged 18 to 30 with Graves' hyperthyroidism.

This chain links TRBV29-1 with TRBJ1-1; perhaps TRBD1 as D (6 bases). Trimming stripped 8 bases from V and 1 base from J, with 11 bases between. CDR1 and CDR2 from the germline V gene are SQVTM and ANQGSEA. The CDR3 totals 12 residues. DNA of the CDR3: TGCAGCTTGGCAGGGGAGAACACTGAAGCTTTCTTT. Residues: CSLAGENTEAFF.

This sequence joins TRBV25-1 and TRBJ1-2, with TRBD1 identical over 7 bases. The CDR3 runs 14 residues. Germline CDR1 is MGHDK and CDR2 is SYGVNS. V was clipped by 4 bases and J by 7 bases; unmatched bases: 9. CDR3 region: CASSAWGEGAGYTF. The CDR3 DNA is TGTGCCAGCAGTGCCTGGGGGGAGGGGGCTGGCTACACCTTC.

CDR3 sequence reads: CASSVYRLDEQYF. CDR3 DNA sequence: TGTGCCAGCAGTGTTTATAGGCTGGACGAGCAGTACTTC. The chain recombines TRBV2 with TRBJ2-7; no reliable D call. Germline CDR1 reads SNHLY; CDR2 reads FYNNEI. Deletions cut 4 bases from V and 5 bases from J, with 12 bases between. This CDR3 contains 13 residues.

This clonotype was detected ten times or more. This chain joins TRBV7-2 and TRBJ2-7; 9 nucleotides agree with TRBD2. Trimming cost V 1 base and J 9 bases; bases outside gene matches: 10. The CDR3 sequence is 15 residues long. Looked up from germline, CDR1 is SGHTA and CDR2 is FQGNSA. CDR3 DNA: TGTGCCAGCAGCTTAGTAGCGGGAGAACAATCTGGGCAGTACTTC. Translating gives CASSLVAGEQSGQYF.

This clonotype was detected ten times or more. The chain carries TRBV2 and TRBJ1-1; tentatively, D is TRBD1 (5 bases). The CDR3 spans 12 residues. Germline CDR1 is SNHLY and CDR2 is FYNNEI. V lost 10 bases, J lost 0 bases, and 9 bases lay in between. The CDR3 sequence: CAIQVMNTEAFF. CDR3 bases: TGTGCCATACAGGTTATGAACACTGAAGCTTTCTTT.

This clonotype has just a few counts. This rearrangement joins TRBV7-9 to TRBJ1-2; no definite D call. Germline V CDR1 and CDR2: SEHNR, FQNEAQ (reference sequence). This CDR3 contains 14 residues. V was cut by 2 bases and J by 4 bases, with 11 bases left in between. The CDR3 reads CASSLRMGSYGYTF. In nucleotides, the CDR3 is TGTGCCAGCAGCTTAAGGATGGGCTCCTATGGCTACACCTTC.

The chain employs TRBV20-1 and TRBJ2-5; TRBD1 is a possible D gene (6 bases). In germline, CDR1 is DFQATT, CDR2 SNEGSKA (reference sequence). This CDR3 is built from 15 residues. Trimming pared 6 bases from V and 0 bases from J, leaving 17 bases between. The CDR3 reads CSASSEGHNQETQYF. The DNA for the CDR3 is TGCAGTGCCAGCAGCGAGGGACACAACCAAGAGACCCAGTACTTC.

V gene TRBV6-5 combines with J gene TRBJ2-7; 9 bases match TRBD1. The CDR3 is made up of 16 amino acids. Germline loops: CDR1 MNHEY, CDR2 SVGAGI. The V and J ends lost 4 bases and 0 bases, in that order; junction bases with no gene match: 7. CDR3 nucleotide sequence: TGTGCCAGCAGTTTATTGACAGGGGGTAGCTCCTACGAGCAGTACTTC. Translated, it gives CASSLLTGGSSYEQYF.

J is TRBJ1-4 and V is TRBV12-3 or TRBV12-4; D possibly corresponds to TRBD1 (6 bases). V was cut by 6 bases and J by 5 bases, with 16 bases left in between. This CDR3 region has 15 residues. CDR3 in DNA: TGTGCCAGCAGGTCCACAGGAGGGGGAAATGAAAAACTGTTTTTT. It yields the protein CASRSTGGGNEKLFF.

The rearrangement uses TRBV5-8 and TRBJ1-4; tentatively, D is TRBD1 (5 bases). There are 15 residues in the CDR3. The germline V gene encodes CDR1 SGHTS and CDR2 YDEGEE. Trimming took off 4 bases at V and 8 bases at J, with 18 bases between the two ends. CDR3 protein: CASSQDRRRDEKLFF. Written as DNA, the CDR3 is TGTGCCAGCAGCCAAGATCGCAGGAGGGACGAAAAACTGTTTTTT.

The rearrangement links TRBV10-3 to TRBJ2-2, with D perhaps TRBD1 (6 bases). V was trimmed by 2 bases and J by 5 bases, leaving 12 bases between them. CDR1 and CDR2 from the germline V gene are ENHRY and SYGVKD. This CDR3 is built from 15 residues. The CDR3 reads CAISEKVDSTGELFF. CDR3 in DNA: TGTGCCATCAGTGAGAAAGTGGACAGTACCGGGGAGCTGTTTTTT.

The genes are TRBV4-1 and TRBJ2-5; D could derive from TRBD1 or TRBD2 (5 bases each). Germline V lookup: CDR1 MGHRA, CDR2 YSYEKL. The CDR3 contains 14 residues. The V end was cut by 1 base, the J end by 5 bases, with 11 bases between. CDR3 loop: CASSQVHGTETQYF. The DNA for the CDR3 is TGCGCCAGCAGCCAAGTTCACGGGACGGAGACCCAGTACTTC.

The V gene is TRBV24-1, the J gene TRBJ2-3; D possibly corresponds to TRBD1 (5 bases). V was clipped by 0 bases and J by 1 base, with 13 bases between them. The germline V gene encodes CDR1 KGHDR and CDR2 SFDVKD. The CDR3 totals 17 residues. CDR3 in amino acids: CATSDLTGRRGTDTQYF. DNA of the CDR3: TGTGCCACCAGTGATTTGACAGGAAGAAGGGGCACAGATACGCAGTATTTT.

The chain couples TRBV7-4 to TRBJ1-1; no reliable D call. This CDR3 has 12 amino acids. Germline V gene data show CDR1 as SGHVT and CDR2 as SQSDAQ. Trimming left V 5 bases short and J 7 bases short, with 11 bases between. CDR3 DNA: TGTGCCAGCAGCCCGAGGGAGGGTGAAGCTTTCTTT. Residues: CASSPREGEAFF.

Here the CDR3 DNA reads TGTGCCACCAGCGACGGGACCAGGGGAAAGCAGTACTTC. Translation gives CATSDGTRGKQYF. V gene TRBV15 combines with J gene TRBJ2-7; D possibly corresponds to TRBD1 (6 bases). Per the germline V gene, CDR1 is LNHNV and CDR2 is YYDKDF (reference sequence). Trimming pared 5 bases from V and 8 bases from J, leaving 16 bases between. The CDR3 is 13 amino acids.

With respect to this clonotype: A single base separates this from a much larger clone, so it may be a read error. The V call is TRBV10-3, the J call TRBJ2-2, with D perhaps TRBD2 (5 bases). This CDR3 comprises 15 residues. Germline assignment: CDR1 ENHRY and CDR2 SYGVKD. CDR3 region: CVISGEPRGTGELFF. The CDR3 DNA reads TGTGTCATCAGTGGTGAACCCAGAGGGACCGGGGAGCTGTTTTTT.

About this clonotype itself: Germline and junction disagree at one end, which may indicate a read error. This chain connects TRBV2 to TRBJ2-2; 9 nucleotides match TRBD1. Germline CDR1 and CDR2: SNHLY and FYNNEI. This CDR3 spans 14 amino acids. The CDR3 nucleotides read TGTGCCAGCAGTGATCCGGCTCAAGGGACAGGGTGGATTTTT. This codes for CASSDPAQGTGWIF.

The J gene is TRBJ1-2, the V gene TRBV7-2; 8 bases match TRBD1. Germline V CDR1 and CDR2: SGHTA, FQGNSA. This CDR3 is 16 amino acids long. V shed 5 bases, J shed 4 bases, and the junction held 12 bases outside the gene matches. CDR3 in amino acids: CASSQPPGQAIYGYTF. CDR3 nucleotide sequence: TGTGCCAGCAGCCAACCACCGGGACAGGCAATCTATGGCTACACCTTC. Complete variable domain (other parts from reference TRBV7-2 and TRBJ1-2): GAGVSQSPSNKVTEKGKDVELRCDPISGHTALYWYRQSLGQGLEFLIYFQGNSAPDKSGLPSDRFSAERTGGSVSTLTIQRTQQEDSAVYLCASSQPPGQAIYGYTFGSGTRLTVV.

V and J are TRBV7-9 and TRBJ2-5; no clear D gene. V dropped 5 bases and J dropped 4 bases, with 11 bases sitting between them. The CDR3 totals 13 residues. CDR1 and CDR2 (germline): SEHNR, FQNEAQ (reference sequence). DNA for the CDR3: TGTGCCAGCAGCAGCCCTCCCCCAGAGACCCAGTACTTC. Translated: CASSSPPPETQYF.

This clonotype has a handful of counts. The genes are TRBV19 and TRBJ1-4; D may be TRBD1 (6 bases). CDR3 length: 15 residues. Germline CDR1 LNHDA, CDR2 SQIVND (reference sequence). Trimming shortened V by 10 bases and J by 8 bases, and 23 bases separated the two germline ends. For the CDR3, the DNA is TGTGCCACCTCCATACAGCCCGGGGGCCAGGAAAAACTGTTTTTT. It specifies CATSIQPGGQEKLFF.